This T cell receptor beta chain was retrieved from a study of blood T cell repertoires in COVID-19. This study enrolled people aged roughly 18 to 90 from around 26 US geographic areas. Allocation to cohorts depended on clinical history reported by the participants. Recovery among Cohort 3 donors was established by two negative PCRs, clearance, or symptom resolution. Germline values: CDR1 SGHTA, CDR2 FQGNSA. V shed 3 bases, J shed 4 bases, and the junction held 17 bases outside the gene matches. The CDR3 sequence is 19 residues long. Sequencing used immunoSEQ multiplex PCR; TCRdb keeps in-frame clones, though not all of them. The sample yields 400,000 or so clones, 90% seen once.

The sequence came from a young man who had recovered from COVID-19. The V and J genes are TRBV7-2 and TRBJ1-5; 8 bases map to TRBD1. Sequenced material: PBMCs or T cells enriched from blood (not recorded which). CDR3 loop: CASSFLVDRAFLGNQPQHF. DNA of the CDR3: TGTGCCAGCAGCTTTCTCGTGGACAGGGCATTTCTCGGAAATCAGCCCCAGCATTTT.